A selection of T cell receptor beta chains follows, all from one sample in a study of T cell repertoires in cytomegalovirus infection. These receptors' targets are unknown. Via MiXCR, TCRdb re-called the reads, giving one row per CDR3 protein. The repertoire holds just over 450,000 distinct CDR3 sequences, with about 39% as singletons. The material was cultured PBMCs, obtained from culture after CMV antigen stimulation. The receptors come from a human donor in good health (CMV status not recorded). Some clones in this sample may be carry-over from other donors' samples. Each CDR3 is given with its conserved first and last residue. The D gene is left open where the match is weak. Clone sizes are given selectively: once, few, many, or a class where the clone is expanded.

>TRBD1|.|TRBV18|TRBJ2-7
TGTGCCAGCTCAGAGGGGGCGGTCCGCGAGCAGTACTTC
CASSEGAVREQYF
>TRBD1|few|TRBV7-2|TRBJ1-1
TGTGCCAGCAGCTTACATACAGGGGATTATTACACTGAAGCTTTCTTT
CASSLHTGDYYTEAFF
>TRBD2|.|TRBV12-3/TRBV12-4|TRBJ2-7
TGTGCCAGCAGTTTATATAGCGGGAGTGGCCCCTACGAGCAGTACTTC
CASSLYSGSGPYEQYF
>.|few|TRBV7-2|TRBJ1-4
TGTGCCAGCAGCCCGAGCGAGGTCCCTAATGAAAAACTGTTTTTT
CASSPSEVPNEKLFF
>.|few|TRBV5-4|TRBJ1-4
TGTGCCAGCAGCTTGGGTTCAAATGAAAAACTGTTTTTT
CASSLGSNEKLFF
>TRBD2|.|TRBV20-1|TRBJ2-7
TGCAGTGCTGGGGGACTAGCAATTAGGACCTACGAGCAGTACTTC
CSAGGLAIRTYEQYF
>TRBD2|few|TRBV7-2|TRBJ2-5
TGTGCCAGCAGCGCGGGCCTCACGGGGGGGACCCAGTACTTC
CASSAGLTGGTQYF
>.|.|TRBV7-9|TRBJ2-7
TGTGCCAGCAGCTTGGAGGGGCGGGAGCAGTACTTC
CASSLEGREQYF
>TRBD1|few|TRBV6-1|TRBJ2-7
TGTGCCAGTAACACAGGGGGCCCTTCCAGGGGCTACGAGCAGTACTTC
CASNTGGPSRGYEQYF
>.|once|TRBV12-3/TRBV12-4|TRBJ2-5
TGTGCCAGCAGTTTGAGGGTCCGGGCCATTCAAGAGACCCAGTACTTC
CASSLRVRAIQETQYF
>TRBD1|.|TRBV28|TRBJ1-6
TGTGCCAGCAGTTCCGATAGGGGGACAGATAATTCACCCCTCCACTTT
CASSSDRGTDNSPLHF
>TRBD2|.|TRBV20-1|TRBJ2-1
TGCAGTGCTAGCGGGAGGGTCAATGAGCAGTTCTTC
CSASGRVNEQFF
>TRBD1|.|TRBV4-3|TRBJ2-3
TGCGCCAGCAGCCAAGTGGACAGGTCCACAGATACGCAGTATTTT
CASSQVDRSTDTQYF
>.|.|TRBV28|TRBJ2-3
TGTGCCAGCAGTTTATACGGACAGAGGAAACTAGCCGGTACGCAGTATTTT
CASSLYGQRKLAGTQYF
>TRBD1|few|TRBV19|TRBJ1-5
TGTGCCAGTTCAGGGACAGGGGGTCAGCCCCAGCATTTT
CASSGTGGQPQHF
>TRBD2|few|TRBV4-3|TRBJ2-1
TGCGCCAGCAGCAAGGGACTAGCGGCCCTCTCCTACAATGAGCAGTTCTTC
CASSKGLAALSYNEQFF
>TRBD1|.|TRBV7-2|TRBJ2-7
TGTGCCAGCAGCCGAGTTCGGGACAGGGTCTACGCGCAGTACTTC
CASSRVRDRVYAQYF
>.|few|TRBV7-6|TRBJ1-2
TGTGCCAGCAGCCACTATCCGGGTTTCCCTAACTATGGCTACACCTTC
CASSHYPGFPNYGYTF
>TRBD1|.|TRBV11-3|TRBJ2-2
TGTGCCAGCAGTCAAAACCGGGACAGTAACACCGGGGAGCTGCTTTTT
CASSQNRDSNTGELLF
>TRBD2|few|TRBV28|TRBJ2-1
TGTGCCAGCAGTTTTGGTCCAGCGGGGGACAATGAGCAGTTCTTC
CASSFGPAGDNEQFF
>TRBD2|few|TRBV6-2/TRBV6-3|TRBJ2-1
TGTGCCAGCCGGACTAGCGGGAGATATGAGCAGTTCTTC
CASRTSGRYEQFF
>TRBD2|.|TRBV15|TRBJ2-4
TGTGCCACCAGCAGAGTGGCTAGCGGGGGGCACATTCAGTACTTC
CATSRVASGGHIQYF
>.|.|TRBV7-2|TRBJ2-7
TGTGCCAGCAGCCTTAAGCCCCTGGTAGAGTACGAGCAGTACTTC
CASSLKPLVEYEQYF
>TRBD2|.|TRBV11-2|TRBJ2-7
TGTGCCAGCAGCTGGGCGGGAGGGTCGGGCTACGAGCAGTACTTC
CASSWAGGSGYEQYF